The 14 T cell receptor beta chains given below trace back to one sample, sequenced in a study of vaccination and CD4 T cells after COVID-19. A single record per CDR3 protein comes from TCRdb applying MiXCR to the PCR reads. The sample lists tens of thousands of distinct CDR3 sequences; approximately 51% were seen once. Here the sequenced sample was CD4+ T cells from blood, taken before SARS-CoV-2 vaccination. The receptor set was obtained from a human donor who had recovered from COVID-19.

In nucleotides, the CDR3 is TGTGCCAGCAGCCAAGACGGACAAAATTCACCCCTCCACTTT. Protein sequence: CASSQDGQNSPLHF. This rearrangement joins TRBV4-2 to TRBJ1-6, with a tentative D call TRBD1 (5 bases). Germline V CDR1 and CDR2: LGHNA, YNFKEQ. V dropped 0 bases and J dropped 7 bases, with 7 bases sitting between them. The CDR3 runs to 14 residues.

In its sample, this clonotype was seen a few times. The CDR3 DNA reads TGTGCCAGCAGTCCCGGGACAGGGGGTGGCTACACCTTC. As protein: CASSPGTGGGYTF. This sequence joins TRBV28 and TRBJ1-2; 11 bases map to TRBD1. J lost 7 bases, V lost 5 bases, and 3 bases had no gene match. This CDR3 has 13 residues. The germline gives CDR1 MDHEN, CDR2 SYDVKM.

This clonotype showed up just a few times. The gene calls are TRBV7-3 and TRBJ1-5, with TRBD1 as a possible D gene (5 bases). CDR1 and CDR2 from the germline V gene are SGHTA and FQGTGA. CDR3 length equals 18 residues. Trimming took off 1 base at V and 1 base at J, with 17 bases between the two ends. The CDR3 DNA follows: TGTGCCAGCAGCTTAATGAGCGGGGGGGTTGGGAGCAATCAGCCCCAGCATTTT. It yields the protein CASSLMSGGVGSNQPQHF.

This clonotype was detected only a few times. V and J are TRBV10-3 and TRBJ2-5, with a tentative D call TRBD2 (6 bases). Trimming took off 11 bases at V and 3 bases at J, with 16 bases between the two ends. Looked up from germline, CDR1 is ENHRY and CDR2 is SYGVKD. The CDR3 has 13 amino acids. The CDR3 reads CAYRASDKETQYF. CDR3 DNA sequence: TGTGCCTACCGGGCTAGCGACAAAGAGACCCAGTACTTC.

The gene calls are TRBV7-2 and TRBJ2-5; 11 bases fit TRBD1. In germline, CDR1 is SGHTA, CDR2 FQGNSA. The V and J ends lost 5 bases and 4 bases, in that order; junction bases with no gene match: 9. The CDR3 has 16 amino acids. DNA for the CDR3: TGTGCCAGCAGCAAATACGGACAGGGGGCAGGAGAGACCCAGTACTTC. It codes for CASSKYGQGAGETQYF. The variable domain in full, with the rest retrieved from reference TRBV7-2 and TRBJ2-5, is GAGVSQSPSNKVTEKGKDVELRCDPISGHTALYWYRQSLGQGLEFLIYFQGNSAPDKSGLPSDRFSAERTGGSVSTLTIQRTQQEDSAVYLCASSKYGQGAGETQYFGPGTRLLVL.

The rearrangement uses TRBV11-2 and TRBJ2-7; 11 nucleotides line up with TRBD2. The CDR3 covers 14 residues. Germline trimming cut 5 bases from V and 7 bases from J; bases unmatched to any gene: 7. CDR1 SGHAT and CDR2 FQNNGV come from the germline V gene. The CDR3 region is CASSLRLAGMEQYF. CDR3 nucleotides: TGTGCCAGCAGCCTCCGACTAGCGGGAATGGAGCAGTACTTC.

This clonotype came up once. J is TRBJ1-6 and V is TRBV28, with D unresolved. V was cut by 4 bases and J by 6 bases, with 10 bases left in between. The germline V gene encodes CDR1 MDHEN and CDR2 SYDVKM. The CDR3 runs to 14 residues. The CDR3 loop reads CASSSGGFNSPLHF. As DNA, the CDR3 is TGTGCCAGCAGTTCGGGAGGGTTTAATTCACCCCTCCACTTT.

V and J are TRBV6-1 and TRBJ2-5, with D hard to call. This CDR3 contains 14 residues. V lost 6 bases and J 5 bases, leaving 16 bases between the germline ends. Germline V CDR1 and CDR2: MNHNS, SASEGT. As DNA, the CDR3 is TGTGCCAGCAGCCTAACGTCTCAGGCGGAGACCCAGTACTTC. It specifies CASSLTSQAETQYF.

This clonotype was counted only a few times. The chain is built from TRBV12-3 or TRBV12-4 and TRBJ2-5, with unresolved D. Trimming took off 5 bases at V and 5 bases at J, with 6 bases between the two ends. The CDR3 has 11 residues. CDR3 amino acids: CASSPAETQYF. As DNA, the CDR3 is TGTGCCAGCAGTCCCGCGGAGACCCAGTACTTC.

This chain uses TRBV7-9 with TRBJ1-2, with D unresolved. Trimming left V 1 base short and J 8 bases short, with 14 bases between. The CDR3 consists of 14 residues. Germline assignment: CDR1 SEHNR and CDR2 FQNEAQ (reference sequence). CDR3 residues: CASSLGKLLGGYTF. The CDR3 DNA reads TGTGCCAGCAGCTTAGGCAAATTATTAGGAGGCTACACCTTC.

The V gene is TRBV4-1, the J gene TRBJ1-3, with D maybe TRBD1 (6 bases). The V gene's germline CDR1 is MGHRA and CDR2 YSYEKL. The germline V and J ends were trimmed by 1 base and 4 bases, with 17 bases remaining between them. There are 17 residues in the CDR3. Here the CDR3 DNA reads TGCGCCAGCAGCCAAGGGGCAGGGGCCACTCTAGGAAACACCATATATTTT. Amino acid sequence: CASSQGAGATLGNTIYF.

The V and J genes are TRBV1 and TRBJ2-3; the table names TRBD1, a call not compared with the DNA. TRBV1 is described as a pseudogene. This CDR3 spans 15 amino acids. The chain's CDR3 is CTSSLDRDVTDTQYF. DNA of the CDR3: TGCACCAGCAGCTTGGACAGGGATGTCACAGATACGCAGTATTTT.

This chain uses TRBV6-5 with TRBJ2-2; D not resolved. Germline V lookup: CDR1 MNHEY, CDR2 SVGAGI. The CDR3 runs to 12 residues. Trimming removed 6 bases from V and 5 bases from J, with 7 bases in between. CDR3 sequence (DNA): TGTGCCAGCAGCTACGGGACCGGGGAGCTGTTTTTT. This codes for CASSYGTGELFF.

This sequence joins TRBV10-3 and TRBJ2-7; perhaps TRBD1 as D (6 bases). V was pared by 7 bases and J by 4 bases, with 17 bases between. The CDR3 spans 14 residues. Germline V lookup: CDR1 ENHRY, CDR2 SYGVKD. The CDR3 reads CAITQTGDSYEQYF. In nucleotides, the CDR3 is TGTGCCATCACCCAGACAGGAGACAGTTACGAGCAGTACTTC.